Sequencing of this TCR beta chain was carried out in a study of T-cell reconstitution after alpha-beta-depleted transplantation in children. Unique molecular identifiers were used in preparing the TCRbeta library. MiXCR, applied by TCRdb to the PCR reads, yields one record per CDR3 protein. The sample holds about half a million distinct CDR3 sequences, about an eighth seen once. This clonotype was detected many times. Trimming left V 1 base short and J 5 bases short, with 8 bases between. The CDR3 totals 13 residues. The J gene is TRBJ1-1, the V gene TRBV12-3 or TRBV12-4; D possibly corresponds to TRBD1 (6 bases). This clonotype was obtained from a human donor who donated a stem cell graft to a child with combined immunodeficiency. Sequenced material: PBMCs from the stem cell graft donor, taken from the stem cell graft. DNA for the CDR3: TGTGCCAGCAGTTTAGAGGGGGGTACTGAAGCTTTCTTT. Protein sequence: CASSLEGGTEAFF.